This paragraph covers one T cell receptor beta chain sequence. The CDR3 has 12 amino acids. The assay was immunoSEQ multiplex PCR, and TCRdb's table has in-frame clones only and misses some. This sample carries around 50,000 clones, 85% to 95% of them seen once, and the ten largest clones take roughly 2.3%. This entry is derived from a study of control samples from healthy donors and cancer patients. The TCR comes from a man aged 30-40 years in good health. The chain uses TRBV21-1 and TRBJ2-1. TRBV21-1 corresponds to a pseudogene. The sequencing sample was made of blood. CDR3 coding DNA: TGTGCCAGCAGCGAACCCCACAATGAGCAGTTCTTC. Translated: CASSEPHNEQFF.